This T cell receptor (beta chain) was identified during a study of T cell responses to AZD1222 COVID-19 vaccine. With respect to this clone: Its antigen is as yet unknown.

Study outcomes and limitations: Spike-specific TCR breadth and depth grew following two AZD1222 doses. Repertoires were obtained only post-peak T cell response. Across the whole spike, CD4 TCRs peaked at regions 160-218 and 743-854.

V lost 5 bases and J lost 4, with 12 bases in between. Looked up from germline, CDR1 is MNHEY and CDR2 is SMNVEV (reference sequence). The CDR3 is 15 residues long. Assay used: immunoSEQ multiplex PCR; TCRdb lists only in-frame clones, some missing. The top ten hold around 3.1% of the sample, which has roughly 140,000 clones, over 75% seen once. Sequenced here: peripheral blood, sampled 28 days after the second AZD1222 dose. The V call is TRBV27, the J call TRBJ1-6, with a tentative D call TRBD1 (5 bases). The TCR was taken from an adult who received the AZD1222 COVID-19 vaccine. This chain's CDR3 is CASSPGTVYNSPLHF. In DNA form, the CDR3 reads TGTGCCAGCAGTCCCGGGACTGTTTATAATTCACCCCTCCACTTT.